A single sample is the source of the 6 T cell receptor beta chains below, sequenced in a study of T cell changes during pregnancy in multiple sclerosis. Method: immunoSEQ multiplex PCR; TCRdb's copy keeps in-frame clones and lacks some. The sample lists some 69,000 clones, about 92% occurring once. Source: peripheral blood, taken in the second trimester of pregnancy. These receptors all come from a female donor in good health, enrolled as a control in a pregnancy study.

J is TRBJ1-5 and V is TRBV7-9; TRBD1 matches 7 bases. The V segment lost 5 bases and the J segment 3 bases; nucleotides outside the gene matches: 4. The CDR3 length is 14 residues. CDR1 and CDR2 from the germline V gene are SEHNR and FQNEAQ (reference sequence). This chain's CDR3 is CASSVTGNNQPQHF. The CDR3, as DNA: TGTGCCAGCAGCGTGACAGGGAACAATCAGCCCCAGCATTTT.

The chain combines TRBV20-1 with TRBJ1-2, with 7 positions matching TRBD1. The trim removed 6 bases at V and 8 bases at J, leaving 6 bases unmatched. The germline V gene encodes CDR1 DFQATT and CDR2 SNEGSKA (reference sequence). The length of the CDR3 is 11 residues. This CDR3 reads CSASGQWGYTF. CDR3 nucleotide sequence: TGCAGTGCGTCGGGACAGTGGGGCTACACCTTC.

The CDR3, as DNA: TGTGCCAGCAGCGAAACTAGCGGGGGGGCCTTTGGGCAGTACTTC. It translates to CASSETSGGAFGQYF. This chain connects TRBV7-6 to TRBJ2-7, with 13 bases aligning to TRBD2. J gave up 9 bases and V 5 bases, and 10 bases lay outside the gene matches. The germline gives CDR1 SGHVS, CDR2 FNYEAQ. This CDR3 has 15 residues.

This clone was observed a single time. V usage is TRBV28 and J usage is TRBJ2-5, with 10 bases fitting TRBD2. The germline CDR1 and CDR2 sequences are MDHEN and SYDVKM. This CDR3 region has 14 residues. The junction had 2 bases not matched to a gene; V was cut back by 3 bases and J by 4 bases. This CDR3 is CASSLRTSGETQYF. In DNA form, the CDR3 reads TGTGCCAGCAGTTTGCGGACTAGCGGAGAGACCCAGTACTTC.

This clone was counted a single time. The chain is built from TRBV29-1 and TRBJ2-2, with D unresolved. Germline V gives CDR1 SQVTM, CDR2 ANQGSEA. The CDR3 extends over 10 amino acids. The V gene lost 7 bases and the J gene lost 6 bases, with 6 bases spanning the gap. The CDR3 DNA follows: TGCAGCGCCCATGCCGGGGAGCTGTTTTTT. Encoded protein: CSAHAGELFF.

This chain joins TRBV2 and TRBJ1-1; maybe TRBD1 (5 bases). The CDR3 consists of 14 residues. The V gene's germline CDR1 is SNHLY and CDR2 FYNNEI. V was clipped by 11 bases and J by 1 base, with 17 bases between them. The CDR3 spells CAGNPGRGNTEAFF. The CDR3 DNA is TGTGCCGGCAACCCAGGGAGGGGGAACACTGAAGCTTTCTTT.